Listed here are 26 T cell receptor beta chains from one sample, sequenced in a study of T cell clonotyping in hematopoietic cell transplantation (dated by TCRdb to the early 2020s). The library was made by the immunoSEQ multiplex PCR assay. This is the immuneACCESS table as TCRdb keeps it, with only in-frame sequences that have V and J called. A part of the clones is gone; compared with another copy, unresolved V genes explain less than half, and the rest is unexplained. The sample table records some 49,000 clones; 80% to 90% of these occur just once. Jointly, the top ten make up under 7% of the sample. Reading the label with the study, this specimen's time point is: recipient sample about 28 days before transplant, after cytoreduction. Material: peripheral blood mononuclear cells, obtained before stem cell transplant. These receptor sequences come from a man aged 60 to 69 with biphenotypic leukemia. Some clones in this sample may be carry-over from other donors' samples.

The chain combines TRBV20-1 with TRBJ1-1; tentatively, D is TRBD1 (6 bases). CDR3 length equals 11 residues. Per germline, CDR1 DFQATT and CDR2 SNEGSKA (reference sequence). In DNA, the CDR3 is TGCAGACCGACAGGTCAAAGGGAAGCTTTCTTT. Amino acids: CRPTGQREAFF.

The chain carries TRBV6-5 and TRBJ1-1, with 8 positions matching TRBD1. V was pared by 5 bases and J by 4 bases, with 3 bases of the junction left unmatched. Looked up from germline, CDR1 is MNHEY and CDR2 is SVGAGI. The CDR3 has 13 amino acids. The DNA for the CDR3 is TGTGCCAGCAGTCCCGACAGGGGCACTGAAGCTTTCTTT. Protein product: CASSPDRGTEAFF.

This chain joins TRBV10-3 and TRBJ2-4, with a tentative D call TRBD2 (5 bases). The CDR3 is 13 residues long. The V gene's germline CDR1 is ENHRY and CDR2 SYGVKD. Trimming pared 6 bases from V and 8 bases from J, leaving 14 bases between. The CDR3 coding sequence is TGTGCCATCAGCCTAACCCCGAGGGACATTCAGTACTTC. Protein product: CAISLTPRDIQYF.

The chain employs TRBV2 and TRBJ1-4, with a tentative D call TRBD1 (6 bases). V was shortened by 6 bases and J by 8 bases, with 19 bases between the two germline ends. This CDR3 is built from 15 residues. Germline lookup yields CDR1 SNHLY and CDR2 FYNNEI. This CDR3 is CASSELGPQGEKLFF. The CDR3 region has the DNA TGTGCCAGCAGCGAGTTAGGGCCCCAGGGGGAAAAACTGTTTTTT.

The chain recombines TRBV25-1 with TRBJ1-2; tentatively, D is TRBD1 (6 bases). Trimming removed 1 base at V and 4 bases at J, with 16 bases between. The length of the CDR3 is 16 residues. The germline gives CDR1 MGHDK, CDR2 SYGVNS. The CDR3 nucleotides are TGTGCCAGCAGTGAATCCCCTGGACAGACGTTCTATGGCTACACCTTC. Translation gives CASSESPGQTFYGYTF.

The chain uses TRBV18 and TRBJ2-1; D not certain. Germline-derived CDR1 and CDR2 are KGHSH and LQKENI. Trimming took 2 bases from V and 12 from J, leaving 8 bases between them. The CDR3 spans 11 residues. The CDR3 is CASSPIRTQFF. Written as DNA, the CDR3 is TGTGCCAGCTCACCAATCAGGACGCAGTTCTTC.

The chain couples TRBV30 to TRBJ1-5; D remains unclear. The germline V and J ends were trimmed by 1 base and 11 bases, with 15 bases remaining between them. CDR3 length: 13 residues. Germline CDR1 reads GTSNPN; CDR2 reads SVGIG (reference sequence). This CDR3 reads CAWSDSPSLAQHF. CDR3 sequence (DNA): TGTGCCTGGAGTGACAGCCCGAGCCTGGCCCAGCATTTT.

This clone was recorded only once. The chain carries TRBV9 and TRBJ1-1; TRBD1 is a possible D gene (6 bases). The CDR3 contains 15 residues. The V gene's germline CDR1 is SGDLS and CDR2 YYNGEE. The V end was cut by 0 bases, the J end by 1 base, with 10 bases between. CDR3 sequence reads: CASSVGPQGNTEAFF. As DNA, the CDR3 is TGTGCCAGCAGCGTAGGTCCACAGGGGAACACTGAAGCTTTCTTT.

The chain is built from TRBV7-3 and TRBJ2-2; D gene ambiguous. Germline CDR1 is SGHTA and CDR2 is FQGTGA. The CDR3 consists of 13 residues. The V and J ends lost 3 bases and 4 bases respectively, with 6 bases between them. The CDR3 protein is CASSLDGTGELFF. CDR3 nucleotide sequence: TGTGCCAGCAGCTTGGACGGCACCGGGGAGCTGTTTTTT.

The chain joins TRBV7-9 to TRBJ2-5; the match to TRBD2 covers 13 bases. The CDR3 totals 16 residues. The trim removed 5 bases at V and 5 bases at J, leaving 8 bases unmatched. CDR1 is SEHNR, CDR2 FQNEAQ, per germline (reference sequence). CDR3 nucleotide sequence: TGTGCCAGCAGCGCAGGACTAGCGGGAGTTACTGAGACCCAGTACTTC. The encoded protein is CASSAGLAGVTETQYF.

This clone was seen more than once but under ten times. This CDR3 reads CASTLSVNTGELFF. Here the CDR3 DNA reads TGTGCCAGCACCCTGAGTGTCAACACCGGGGAGCTGTTTTTT. The chain joins TRBV2 to TRBJ2-2; no reliable D call. Germline values: CDR1 SNHLY, CDR2 FYNNEI. The CDR3 runs to 14 residues. Trimming removed 7 bases at V and 2 bases at J, with 11 bases between.

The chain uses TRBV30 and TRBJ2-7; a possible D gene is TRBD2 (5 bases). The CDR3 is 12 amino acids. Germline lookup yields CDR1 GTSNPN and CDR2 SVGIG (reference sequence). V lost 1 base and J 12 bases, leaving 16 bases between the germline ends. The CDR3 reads CAWSESGQPRYF. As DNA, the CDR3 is TGTGCCTGGAGTGAAAGCGGCCAACCACGGTACTTC.

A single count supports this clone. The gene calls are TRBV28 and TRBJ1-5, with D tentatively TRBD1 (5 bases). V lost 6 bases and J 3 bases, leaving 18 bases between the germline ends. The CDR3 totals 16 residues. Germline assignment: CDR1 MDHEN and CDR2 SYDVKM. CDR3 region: CASSVDTDSNNQPQHF. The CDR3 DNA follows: TGTGCCAGCAGCGTGGATACCGACAGTAACAATCAGCCCCAGCATTTT.

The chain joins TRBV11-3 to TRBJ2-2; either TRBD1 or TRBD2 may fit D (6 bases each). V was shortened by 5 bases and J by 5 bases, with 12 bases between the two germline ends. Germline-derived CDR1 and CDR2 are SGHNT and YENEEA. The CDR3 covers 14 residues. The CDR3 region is CASSAVGGTGELFF. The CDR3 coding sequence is TGTGCCAGCAGCGCGGTAGGGGGGACCGGGGAGCTGTTTTTT.

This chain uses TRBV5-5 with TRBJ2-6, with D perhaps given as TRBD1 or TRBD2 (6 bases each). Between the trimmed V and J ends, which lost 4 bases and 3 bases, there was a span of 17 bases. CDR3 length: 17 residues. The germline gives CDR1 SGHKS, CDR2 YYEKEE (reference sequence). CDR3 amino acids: CASSPTWGARGANVLTF. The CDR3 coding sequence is TGTGCCAGCAGCCCGACGTGGGGGGCGCGTGGGGCCAACGTCCTGACTTTC.

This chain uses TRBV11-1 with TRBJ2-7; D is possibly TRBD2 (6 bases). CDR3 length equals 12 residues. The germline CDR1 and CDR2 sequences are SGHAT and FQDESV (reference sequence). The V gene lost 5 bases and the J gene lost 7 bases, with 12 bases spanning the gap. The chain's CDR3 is CASSPGRGEQYF. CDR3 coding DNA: TGTGCCAGCAGCCCGGGCCGGGGGGAGCAGTACTTC.

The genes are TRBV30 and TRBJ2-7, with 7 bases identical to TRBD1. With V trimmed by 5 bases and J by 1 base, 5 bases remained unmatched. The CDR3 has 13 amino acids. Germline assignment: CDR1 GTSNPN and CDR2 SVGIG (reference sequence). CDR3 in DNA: TGTGCCTGGGTCGGGGACAGTTCCTACGAGCAGTACTTC. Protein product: CAWVGDSSYEQYF.

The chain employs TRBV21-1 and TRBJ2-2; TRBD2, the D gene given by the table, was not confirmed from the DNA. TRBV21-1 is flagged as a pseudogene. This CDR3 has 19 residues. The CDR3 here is CASSKGTTASGSHTGELFF. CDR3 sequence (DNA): TGTGCCAGCAGCAAAGGAACGACGGCTAGCGGGAGTCACACCGGGGAGCTGTTTTTT.

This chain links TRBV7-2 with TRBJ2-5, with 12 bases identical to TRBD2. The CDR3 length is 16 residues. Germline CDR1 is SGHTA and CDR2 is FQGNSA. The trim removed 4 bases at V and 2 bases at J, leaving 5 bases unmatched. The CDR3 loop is CASSYRTSGTQETQYF. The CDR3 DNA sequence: TGTGCCAGCAGCTACCGGACTAGCGGGACTCAAGAGACCCAGTACTTC.

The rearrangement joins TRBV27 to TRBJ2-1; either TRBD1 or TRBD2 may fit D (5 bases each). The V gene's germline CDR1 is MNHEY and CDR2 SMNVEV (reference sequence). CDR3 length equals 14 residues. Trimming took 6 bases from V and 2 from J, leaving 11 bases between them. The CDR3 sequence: CASSSGATYNEQFF. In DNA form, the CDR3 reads TGTGCCAGCAGCTCCGGGGCCACCTACAATGAGCAGTTCTTC.

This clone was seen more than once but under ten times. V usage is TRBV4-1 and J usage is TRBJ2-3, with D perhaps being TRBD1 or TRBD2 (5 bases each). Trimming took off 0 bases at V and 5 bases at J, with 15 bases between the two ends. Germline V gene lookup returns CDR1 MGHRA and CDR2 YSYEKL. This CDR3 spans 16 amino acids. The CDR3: CASSQDGTRGEDTQYF. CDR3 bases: TGCGCCAGCAGCCAAGATGGAACTAGAGGGGAAGATACGCAGTATTTT.

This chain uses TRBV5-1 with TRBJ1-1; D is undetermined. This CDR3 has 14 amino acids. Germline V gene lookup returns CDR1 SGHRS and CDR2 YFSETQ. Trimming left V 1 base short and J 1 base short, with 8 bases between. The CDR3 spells CASSLNPGNTEAFF. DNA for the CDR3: TGCGCCAGCAGCTTGAATCCAGGGAACACTGAAGCTTTCTTT.

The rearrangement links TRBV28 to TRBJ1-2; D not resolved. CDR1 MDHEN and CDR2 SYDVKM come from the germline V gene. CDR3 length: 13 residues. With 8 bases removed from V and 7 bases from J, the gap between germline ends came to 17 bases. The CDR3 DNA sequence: TGTGCCAGCGCGCCCGGGATAGGAAGTGGCTACACCTTC. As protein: CASAPGIGSGYTF.

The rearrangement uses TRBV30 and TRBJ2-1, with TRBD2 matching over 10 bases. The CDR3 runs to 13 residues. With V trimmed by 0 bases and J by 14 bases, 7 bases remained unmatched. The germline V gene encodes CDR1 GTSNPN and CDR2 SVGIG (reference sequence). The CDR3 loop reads CAWSVGLAGAEFF. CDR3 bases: TGTGCCTGGAGTGTGGGTCTAGCGGGAGCGGAGTTCTTC. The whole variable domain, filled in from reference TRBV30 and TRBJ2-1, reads SQTIHQWPATLVQPVGSPLSLECTVEGTSNPNLYWYRQAAGRGLQLLFYSVGIGQISSEVPQNLSASRPQDRQFILSSKKLLLSDSGFYLCAWSVGLAGAEFFGPGTRLTVL.

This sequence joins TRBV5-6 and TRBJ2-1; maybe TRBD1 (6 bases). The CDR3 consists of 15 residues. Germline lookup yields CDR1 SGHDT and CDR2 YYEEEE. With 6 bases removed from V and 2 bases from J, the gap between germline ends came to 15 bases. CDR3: CASIFGRGTYNEQFF. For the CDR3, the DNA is TGTGCCAGCATCTTCGGCAGGGGAACCTACAATGAGCAGTTCTTC.

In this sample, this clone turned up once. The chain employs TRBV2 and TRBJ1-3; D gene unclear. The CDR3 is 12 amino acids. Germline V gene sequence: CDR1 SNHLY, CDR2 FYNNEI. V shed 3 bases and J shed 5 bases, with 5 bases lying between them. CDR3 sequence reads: CASSESRNTIYF. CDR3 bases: TGTGCCAGCAGTGAGTCTAGAAACACCATATATTTT. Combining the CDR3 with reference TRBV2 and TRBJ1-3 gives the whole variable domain EPEVTQTPSHQVTQMGQEVILRCVPISNHLYFYWYRQILGQKVEFLVSFYNNEISEKSEIFDDQFSVERPDGSNFTLKIRSTKLEDSAMYFCASSESRNTIYFGEGSWLTVV.